One and the same sample provided the 12 T cell receptor beta chains below, sequenced in a study of shared clonotypes between healthy human individuals. Sequencing used immunoSEQ multiplex PCR; TCRdb keeps in-frame clones, though not all of them. Of some 1 million clones listed, 70% to 80% were seen once; the top ten hold over 1.3%. Sequenced: memory CD4+ T cells sorted from blood. Subset meaning: CD45RA-negative fraction. The receptors stem from a young man in good health.

The V call is TRBV6-1, the J call TRBJ1-2; D not resolved. This CDR3 is 14 amino acids long. Germline V gene lookup returns CDR1 MNHNS and CDR2 SASEGT. Between the trimmed V and J ends, which lost 0 bases and 4 bases, there was a span of 9 bases. The CDR3 coding sequence is TGTGCCAGCAGTGAAGCAGGGTGGACCTATGGCTACACCTTC. This codes for CASSEAGWTYGYTF.

To note about this clone: Different DNA sequences within this sample yield the same CDR3. This chain uses TRBV30 with TRBJ2-3; D perhaps matches TRBD2 (6 bases). CDR3 length: 14 residues. Trimming took off 3 bases at V and 2 bases at J, with 12 bases between the two ends. The germline CDR1 and CDR2 sequences are GTSNPN and SVGIG (reference sequence). Here the CDR3 reads CAWRGGLPTDTQYF. Written as DNA, the CDR3 is TGTGCCTGGAGGGGGGGACTCCCCACAGATACGCAGTATTTT.

This chain connects TRBV6-5 to TRBJ1-2; TRBD1 agrees at 10 bases. The CDR3 runs 15 residues. The junction had 9 bases not matched to a gene; V was cut back by 4 bases and J by 7 bases. Germline V gene lookup returns CDR1 MNHEY and CDR2 SVGAGI. DNA for the CDR3: TGTGCCAGCAGTTGGTCCCGGGACAGGGGAATTGGCTACACCTTC. It specifies CASSWSRDRGIGYTF.

V usage is TRBV6-4 and J usage is TRBJ2-2; 7 bases line up with TRBD2. Germline assignment: CDR1 MRHNA and CDR2 SNTAGT. CDR3 length equals 16 residues. J lost 3 bases, V lost 3 bases, and 7 bases had no gene match. Here the CDR3 DNA reads TGTGCCAGCAGTGAAACTAGCGCCTCGTACACCGGGGAGCTGTTTTTT. Translated, it gives CASSETSASYTGELFF.

Comment on this clone: In the same sample, other DNA sequences code for this CDR3. This sequence joins TRBV14 and TRBJ1-1; D remains unclear. Per the germline V gene, CDR1 is SGHDN and CDR2 is FVKESK. CDR3 length: 12 amino acids. V gave up 3 bases and J gave up 5 bases, with 7 bases separating them. Here the CDR3 reads CASSQGRTEAFF. CDR3 DNA sequence: TGTGCCAGCAGCCAGGGGAGGACTGAAGCTTTCTTT.

The rearrangement links TRBV30 to TRBJ2-1; tentative D call: TRBD2 (6 bases). The CDR3 totals 15 residues. Looked up from germline, CDR1 is GTSNPN and CDR2 is SVGIG (reference sequence). V was clipped by 3 bases and J by 3 bases, with 15 bases between them. The CDR3: CAWRTYGTLYNEQFF. Here the CDR3 DNA reads TGTGCCTGGAGGACCTACGGGACTCTCTACAATGAGCAGTTCTTC.

This clone was seen more than once but under ten times. The sample carries other DNA sequences with the same CDR3. This rearrangement joins TRBV7-2 to TRBJ2-5, with D perhaps matching TRBD2 (5 bases). The CDR3 consists of 11 residues. Trimming left V 5 bases short and J 5 bases short, with 6 bases between. Germline V gene data show CDR1 as SGHTA and CDR2 as FQGNSA. CDR3 sequence: CASSRRETQYF. CDR3 bases: TGTGCCAGCAGCCGGAGGGAGACCCAGTACTTC. Combining the CDR3 with reference TRBV7-2 and TRBJ2-5 gives the whole variable domain GAGVSQSPSNKVTEKGKDVELRCDPISGHTALYWYRQSLGQGLEFLIYFQGNSAPDKSGLPSDRFSAERTGGSVSTLTIQRTQQEDSAVYLCASSRRETQYFGPGTRLLVL.

This chain uses TRBV5-1 with TRBJ2-4; D is possibly TRBD1 (7 bases). Looked up from germline, CDR1 is SGHRS and CDR2 is YFSETQ. This CDR3 region has 15 residues. V lost 4 bases, J lost 6 bases, and 17 bases lay in between. The CDR3 nucleotides read TGCGCCAGCAGCGAAGGGGGCGGGCGGGGAAACATTCAGTACTTC. Protein: CASSEGGGRGNIQYF.

The rearrangement links TRBV6-5 to TRBJ1-6; D gene ambiguous. Germline CDR1 and CDR2: MNHEY and SVGAGI. The V end was cut by 2 bases, the J end by 7 bases, with 9 bases between. This CDR3 spans 14 amino acids. The CDR3 sequence: CASSYAGKNSPLHF. CDR3 coding DNA: TGTGCCAGCAGTTACGCAGGAAAAAATTCACCCCTCCACTTT.

This sequence joins TRBV11-3 and TRBJ1-5; D might be TRBD1 (5 bases). The germline V and J ends were trimmed by 3 bases and 6 bases, with 15 bases remaining between them. Germline loops: CDR1 SGHNT, CDR2 YENEEA. The CDR3 spans 15 residues. The CDR3 protein is CASSFLAQGSQPQHF. The CDR3 nucleotides are TGTGCCAGCAGCTTTTTGGCTCAGGGAAGTCAGCCCCAGCATTTT. The complete variable domain, with remaining parts taken from reference TRBV11-3 and TRBJ1-5, reads EAGVVQSPRYKIIEKKQPVAFWCNPISGHNTLYWYLQNLGQGPELLIRYENEEAVDDSQLPKDRFSAERLKGVDSTLKIQPAELGDSAVYLCASSFLAQGSQPQHFGDGTRLSIL.

This clone has a single count. The CDR3 nucleotides read TGTGCCAGCAGCTTGGAGAACCTCGAGCAGTACTTC. It yields the protein CASSLENLEQYF. The chain joins TRBV5-6 to TRBJ2-7, with unresolved D. Trimming took off 0 bases at V and 6 bases at J, with 7 bases between the two ends. The length of the CDR3 is 12 residues. Germline CDR1 is SGHDT and CDR2 is YYEEEE.

In this sample, this clone turned up a few times. CDR3 bases: TGTGCCTGGAGTATCGGGGGGCAGAACTATGGCTACACCTTC. The encoded protein is CAWSIGGQNYGYTF. V usage is TRBV30 and J usage is TRBJ1-2, with D possibly matching TRBD1 (6 bases). V was trimmed by 2 bases and J by 2 bases, leaving 12 bases between them. Germline CDR1 is GTSNPN and CDR2 is SVGIG (reference sequence). There are 14 residues in the CDR3.